Presented here are 10 T cell receptor beta chains from one specimen sequenced in a study of technical replicates of blood from several donors (dated by TCRdb to 2016 to 2017). Libraries were made using the immunoSEQ multiplex PCR assay. TCRdb mirrors the immuneACCESS table, restricted to in-frame sequences. Some clones are absent from its copies; in checked studies, under half trace to an unresolved V gene, and the reason for the others is unknown. For this sample the table gives 68,000 or so clones, of which 90% to 95% were detected only once. The biggest ten clones account for about 4.9% of the sample. Sequencing was done on a sample of PBMCs. Receptor source: a human donor in good health. Some clones in this sample may be carry-over from other donors' samples.

The rearrangement joins TRBV2 to TRBJ2-3; 7 bases line up with TRBD2. In germline, CDR1 is SNHLY, CDR2 FYNNEI. Trimming removed 7 bases from V and 2 bases from J; junction bases left unmatched: 6. This CDR3 contains 14 residues. CDR3 nucleotide sequence: TGTGCCAGCAAGAGGGACTACCCCACAGATACGCAGTATTTT. Translation gives CASKRDYPTDTQYF.

This sequence joins TRBV4-2 and TRBJ2-3; D is perhaps TRBD2 (6 bases). CDR1 is LGHNA, CDR2 YNFKEQ, per germline. V was clipped by 5 bases and J by 3 bases, with 27 bases between them. CDR3 length: 19 residues. CDR3 sequence: CASSKRYLPSDGWTDTQYF. As DNA, the CDR3 is TGTGCCAGCAGCAAAAGATACCTCCCTAGCGATGGTTGGACAGATACGCAGTATTTT.

V and J are TRBV15 and TRBJ2-7; D perhaps matches TRBD1 (6 bases). Deletions cut 1 base from V and 6 bases from J, with 10 bases between. Per the germline V gene, CDR1 is LNHNV and CDR2 is YYDKDF (reference sequence). This CDR3 has 13 residues. This CDR3 is CATSRGRGGEQYF. CDR3 sequence (DNA): TGTGCCACCAGCAGAGGTCGAGGGGGCGAGCAGTACTTC.

The rearrangement uses TRBV6-5 and TRBJ1-6, with 9 nucleotides matching TRBD1. CDR1 and CDR2 (germline): MNHEY, SVGAGI. This CDR3 comprises 15 residues. J was trimmed by 10 bases and V by 6 bases; bases with no gene match: 10. The CDR3 here is CASRTGTGRSSPLHF. CDR3 coding DNA: TGTGCCAGCAGGACTGGGACAGGGCGATCCTCACCCCTCCACTTT.

The chain couples TRBV20-1 to TRBJ1-1; D not resolved. Deletions cut 3 bases from V and 8 bases from J, with 10 bases between. This CDR3 spans 11 amino acids. Germline V CDR1 and CDR2: DFQATT, SNEGSKA (reference sequence). CDR3 sequence (DNA): TGCAGTGCTAGGTTTAGCCTAGAAGCTTTCTTT. The encoded protein is CSARFSLEAFF.

This clone has just a few counts. The gene calls are TRBV5-1 and TRBJ2-1, with 7 nucleotides matching TRBD2. Trimming cost V 2 bases and J 3 bases; bases outside gene matches: 2. CDR3 length equals 14 residues. Per the germline V gene, CDR1 is SGHRS and CDR2 is YFSETQ. The CDR3 spells CASSFTGGYNEQFF. CDR3 sequence (DNA): TGCGCCAGCAGCTTCACGGGGGGCTACAATGAGCAGTTCTTC.

This clone was seen a few times. V usage is TRBV28 and J usage is TRBJ2-1; the match to TRBD2 covers 9 bases. Germline V CDR1 and CDR2: MDHEN, SYDVKM. V lost 6 bases, J lost 7 bases, and 7 bases stayed unmatched. The CDR3 runs 14 residues. The CDR3 loop reads CASRGLARRNEQFF. The CDR3 coding sequence is TGTGCCAGCAGGGGACTAGCAAGGAGGAATGAGCAGTTCTTC.

This rearrangement joins TRBV4-3 to TRBJ1-6; D unresolved. The CDR3 is 14 amino acids. Germline CDR1 and CDR2: LGHNA and YSLEER. V lost 4 bases, J lost 7 bases, and 11 bases lay in between. The CDR3 nucleotides read TGCGCCAGCAGCCTAGCACGAGGGAATTCACCCCTCCACTTT. Translating gives CASSLARGNSPLHF.

The chain carries TRBV2 and TRBJ2-2; 8 bases are shared with TRBD1. The CDR3 is 15 residues long. The V gene end was trimmed by 4 bases and the J gene end by 7 bases; junction bases not matched to a gene: 8. From germline, CDR1 is SNHLY and CDR2 FYNNEI. This chain's CDR3 is CASSVSRGRGGELFF. The CDR3 nucleotides read TGTGCCAGCAGTGTCTCCAGGGGGCGAGGCGGGGAGCTGTTTTTT.

The chain uses TRBV9 and TRBJ2-3; perhaps TRBD2 as D (6 bases). This CDR3 spans 13 amino acids. V was clipped by 3 bases and J by 1 base, with 6 bases between them. The germline CDR1 and CDR2 sequences are SGDLS and YYNGEE. CDR3 region: CASSAGGTDTQYF. The CDR3 coding sequence is TGTGCCAGCAGCGCGGGAGGCACAGATACGCAGTATTTT.